The entry below gives a single T cell receptor (beta chain) sequence along with its context. This specimen belongs to a study of T cell changes during pregnancy in multiple sclerosis. This table comes from immunoSEQ multiplex PCR, and its TCRdb copy is limited to in-frame clones, with some not included. The table records tens of thousands of clones, approximately 90% of them present only once. The CDR3 is made up of 13 amino acids. Per germline, CDR1 LNHDA and CDR2 SQIVND (reference sequence). Trimming took off 1 base at V and 4 bases at J, with 8 bases between the two ends. This material consisted of peripheral blood, taken in the first trimester of pregnancy. The chain combines TRBV19 with TRBJ2-7; maybe TRBD2 (5 bases). The clonotype originates from a female donor in good health, enrolled as a control in a pregnancy study. The CDR3 DNA sequence: TGTGCCAGTAGTATAGTTCCGGGGTACGAGCAGTACTTC. Translation gives CASSIVPGYEQYF.